These T cell receptor beta chains were read from a single sample in a study of blood T cell repertoires in COVID-19. The protocol was immunoSEQ multiplex PCR, while the TCRdb copy is restricted to in-frame clones and leaves out a portion. Among roughly 220,000 clones listed, 75% to 90% were seen once. The sample taken for sequencing was PBMCs or T cells enriched from blood (not recorded which). The receptor source for this set is a woman between 18 and 29 years old in a cohort exposed to, infected with or recovered from COVID-19 (not recorded which). The CDR3 runs from the conserved cysteine through the conserved F or W. A D gene is named only where the DNA matches it firmly. Size is stated for part of the rows, as once, few or many counts, or as a class when the clone is expanded.

J gene: TRBJ1-1; D gene: TRBD1; clone size: NA; V gene: TRBV6-5; CDR3 protein: CATWTGGNTEAFF; CDR3 DNA: TGTGCCACTTGGACAGGCGGGAACACTGAAGCTTTCTTT
J gene: TRBJ2-2; D gene: TRBD2; clone size: NA; V gene: TRBV27; CDR3 protein: CASNPGGTNTGELFF; CDR3 DNA: TGTGCCAGCAATCCGGGGGGAACGAACACCGGGGAGCTGTTTTTT
J gene: TRBJ1-5; D gene: TRBD1; clone size: NA; V gene: TRBV2; CDR3 protein: CASTYRGTLSNQPQHF; CDR3 DNA: TGTGCCAGCACATACAGGGGGACCCTTAGCAATCAGCCCCAGCATTTT
J gene: TRBJ1-5; D gene: TRBD1; clone size: NA; V gene: TRBV18; CDR3 protein: CASSPNPYTGGAGQPQHF; CDR3 DNA: TGTGCCAGCTCACCTAACCCCTACACAGGGGGCGCGGGTCAGCCCCAGCATTTT
J gene: TRBJ1-2; D gene: TRBD1; clone size: NA; V gene: TRBV4-1; CDR3 protein: CASSQDSPHRDRGANYGYTF; CDR3 DNA: TGCGCCAGCAGCCAAGATTCCCCGCACCGGGACAGAGGAGCTAACTATGGCTACACCTTC
J gene: TRBJ1-2; D gene: NA; clone size: NA; V gene: TRBV7-9; CDR3 protein: CASSSVYGYTF; CDR3 DNA: TGTGCCAGCAGCTCCGTCTATGGCTACACCTTC
J gene: TRBJ2-2; D gene: NA; clone size: NA; V gene: TRBV15; CDR3 protein: CATSGRGGQVTAGELFF; CDR3 DNA: TGTGCCACCAGCGGGAGGGGGGGACAGGTCACCGCCGGGGAGCTGTTTTTT
J gene: TRBJ1-1; D gene: NA; clone size: NA; V gene: TRBV3-1/TRBV3-2; CDR3 protein: CASSQAQGETEAFF; CDR3 DNA: TGTGCCAGCAGCCAAGCACAGGGAGAAACTGAAGCTTTCTTT
J gene: TRBJ1-6; D gene: TRBD1; clone size: once; V gene: TRBV9; CDR3 protein: CASSLDDRQGQPLHF; CDR3 DNA: TGTGCCAGCAGCCTCGACGACCGACAGGGGCAGCCCCTCCACTTT
J gene: TRBJ1-1; D gene: NA; clone size: NA; V gene: TRBV5-1; CDR3 protein: CASSLSQGSTEAFF; CDR3 DNA: TGCGCCAGCAGCTTAAGCCAGGGGAGTACTGAAGCTTTCTTT
J gene: TRBJ2-1; D gene: NA; clone size: NA; V gene: TRBV10-3; CDR3 protein: CAISGGGKINEQFF; CDR3 DNA: TGTGCCATCAGTGGTGGCGGGAAGATCAATGAGCAGTTCTTC
J gene: TRBJ2-5; D gene: NA; clone size: NA; V gene: TRBV1; CDR3 protein: CTSSQETIAKTQYF; CDR3 DNA: TGCACCAGCAGCCAAGAGACTATAGCCAAGACCCAGTACTTC
J gene: TRBJ2-7; D gene: NA; clone size: NA; V gene: TRBV11-3; CDR3 protein: CASSLGSRTYEQYF; CDR3 DNA: TGTGCCAGCAGCTTAGGGTCGCGAACCTACGAGCAGTACTTC
J gene: TRBJ2-7; D gene: TRBD1; clone size: NA; V gene: TRBV5-4; CDR3 protein: CASSPDRDYEQYF; CDR3 DNA: TGTGCCAGCAGTCCGGACAGGGACTACGAGCAGTACTTC
J gene: TRBJ1-1; D gene: NA; clone size: NA; V gene: TRBV3-1/TRBV3-2; CDR3 protein: CASSQGTGGNTEAFF; CDR3 DNA: TGTGCCAGCAGCCAAGGAACGGGAGGGAACACTGAAGCTTTCTTT
J gene: TRBJ1-1; D gene: TRBD1; clone size: NA; V gene: TRBV15; CDR3 protein: CATSGLDRGTEAFF; CDR3 DNA: TGTGCCACCAGCGGTTTGGACAGGGGGACTGAAGCTTTCTTT
J gene: TRBJ2-1; D gene: NA; clone size: once; V gene: TRBV7-8; CDR3 protein: CASSSGVLAYNEQFF; CDR3 DNA: TGTGCCAGCAGCTCAGGGGTACTAGCCTACAATGAGCAGTTCTTC
J gene: TRBJ2-1; D gene: NA; clone size: NA; V gene: TRBV12-3/TRBV12-4; CDR3 protein: CASSLLLAEQFF; CDR3 DNA: TGTGCCAGCAGTTTATTGCTAGCTGAGCAGTTCTTC
J gene: TRBJ2-1; D gene: TRBD2; clone size: NA; V gene: TRBV2; CDR3 protein: CASGREGINEQFF; CDR3 DNA: TGTGCCAGCGGGCGGGAGGGGATCAATGAGCAGTTCTTC
J gene: TRBJ1-1; D gene: NA; clone size: NA; V gene: TRBV6-5; CDR3 protein: CASRGEGTEAFF; CDR3 DNA: TGTGCCAGCCGGGGGGAAGGGACTGAAGCTTTCTTT
J gene: TRBJ1-3; D gene: NA; clone size: NA; V gene: TRBV6-5; CDR3 protein: CASRGGAAGNTIYF; CDR3 DNA: TGTGCCAGCAGAGGCGGAGCGGCCGGAAACACCATATATTTT
J gene: TRBJ2-7; D gene: TRBD2; clone size: NA; V gene: TRBV6-2/TRBV6-3; CDR3 protein: CASSYPVGAGGRSSSYEQYF; CDR3 DNA: TGTGCCAGCAGTTACCCGGTGGGAGCGGGGGGCCGATCCAGCTCCTACGAGCAGTACTTC
J gene: TRBJ1-2; D gene: NA; clone size: NA; V gene: TRBV20-1; CDR3 protein: CSARRDGYTF; CDR3 DNA: TGCAGTGCTAGGAGGGATGGCTACACCTTC
J gene: TRBJ2-3; D gene: NA; clone size: NA; V gene: TRBV9; CDR3 protein: CASSAGMWATDTQYF; CDR3 DNA: TGTGCCAGCAGCGCGGGAATGTGGGCCACAGATACGCAGTATTTT
J gene: TRBJ2-2; D gene: TRBD2; clone size: NA; V gene: TRBV28; CDR3 protein: CAARAGGNTGELFF; CDR3 DNA: TGTGCGGCACGAGCGGGGGGGAACACCGGGGAGCTGTTTTTT
J gene: TRBJ1-6; D gene: TRBD1; clone size: once; V gene: TRBV2; CDR3 protein: CASSEAPRAGTGFRSPLHF; CDR3 DNA: TGTGCCAGCAGTGAAGCTCCCCGGGCCGGGACAGGCTTTCGTTCACCCCTCCACTTT
J gene: TRBJ2-3; D gene: NA; clone size: NA; V gene: TRBV5-1; CDR3 protein: CASSPGLRAPDTQYF; CDR3 DNA: TGCGCCAGCAGCCCAGGCCTGAGGGCCCCAGATACGCAGTATTTT
J gene: TRBJ1-1; D gene: NA; clone size: once; V gene: TRBV18; CDR3 protein: CASSPIVQVNTEAFF; CDR3 DNA: TGTGCCAGCTCACCAATAGTTCAGGTGAACACTGAAGCTTTCTTT
J gene: TRBJ1-3; D gene: NA; clone size: once; V gene: TRBV9; CDR3 protein: CASSVFDRESGNTIYF; CDR3 DNA: TGTGCCAGCAGCGTTTTTGATAGGGAGTCTGGAAACACCATATATTTT
J gene: TRBJ1-3; D gene: NA; clone size: NA; V gene: TRBV2; CDR3 protein: CASKPRQIGNTIYF; CDR3 DNA: TGTGCCAGCAAGCCGAGGCAGATTGGAAACACCATATATTTT
J gene: TRBJ2-2; D gene: TRBD2; clone size: NA; V gene: TRBV9; CDR3 protein: CASSAARGLAANTGELFF; CDR3 DNA: TGTGCCAGCAGCGCTGCAAGGGGACTAGCGGCGAACACCGGGGAGCTGTTTTTT
J gene: TRBJ2-7; D gene: TRBD1; clone size: NA; V gene: TRBV7-8; CDR3 protein: CASSLIAGTGSHEQYF; CDR3 DNA: TGTGCCAGCAGCTTAATTGCGGGGACAGGGAGCCACGAGCAGTACTTC
J gene: TRBJ2-7; D gene: NA; clone size: NA; V gene: TRBV18; CDR3 protein: CASSPPEGTYEQYF; CDR3 DNA: TGTGCCAGCTCACCACCGGAGGGGACCTACGAGCAGTACTTC
J gene: TRBJ2-3; D gene: NA; clone size: NA; V gene: TRBV7-9; CDR3 protein: CASAASDTQYF; CDR3 DNA: TGTGCCAGTGCAGCGTCAGATACGCAGTATTTT
J gene: TRBJ2-7; D gene: NA; clone size: NA; V gene: TRBV7-9; CDR3 protein: CASSHGEDEQYF; CDR3 DNA: TGTGCCAGCAGCCACGGGGAGGACGAGCAGTACTTC
J gene: TRBJ1-3; D gene: TRBD1; clone size: once; V gene: TRBV10-2; CDR3 protein: CASSEQGFSGNTIYF; CDR3 DNA: TGCGCCAGCAGTGAACAGGGGTTCTCTGGAAACACCATATATTTT
J gene: TRBJ2-2; D gene: TRBD2; clone size: NA; V gene: TRBV6-1; CDR3 protein: CASSARPLAGDRATGELFF; CDR3 DNA: TGTGCCAGCAGTGCACGCCCACTAGCGGGAGATAGGGCCACCGGGGAGCTGTTTTTT
J gene: TRBJ2-3; D gene: NA; clone size: NA; V gene: TRBV7-9; CDR3 protein: CASNSDRFASSTDTQYF; CDR3 DNA: TGTGCCAGCAACTCTGACAGATTCGCCTCTAGCACAGATACGCAGTATTTT
J gene: TRBJ1-5; D gene: TRBD1; clone size: NA; V gene: TRBV4-1; CDR3 protein: CASSQVGAGGQPQHF; CDR3 DNA: TGCGCCAGCAGCCAAGTCGGGGCAGGGGGACAGCCCCAGCATTTT
J gene: TRBJ1-1; D gene: NA; clone size: NA; V gene: TRBV9; CDR3 protein: CASSVVDRTEAFF; CDR3 DNA: TGTGCCAGCAGCGTAGTTGACAGAACTGAAGCTTTCTTT
J gene: TRBJ1-2; D gene: TRBD1; clone size: NA; V gene: TRBV14; CDR3 protein: CASSHRGQRYGYTF; CDR3 DNA: TGTGCCAGCAGCCATCGGGGACAGAGATATGGCTACACCTTC
J gene: TRBJ1-5; D gene: NA; clone size: NA; V gene: TRBV19; CDR3 protein: CASSDYGNQPQHF; CDR3 DNA: TGTGCCAGTAGTGACTATGGCAATCAGCCCCAGCATTTT
J gene: TRBJ2-5; D gene: TRBD2; clone size: NA; V gene: TRBV7-7; CDR3 protein: CASSSGLAGGETQYF; CDR3 DNA: TGTGCTAGCAGCTCGGGACTAGCGGGAGGAGAGACCCAGTACTTC
J gene: TRBJ2-1; D gene: NA; clone size: NA; V gene: TRBV20-1; CDR3 protein: CSASDSKYRSYNEQFF; CDR3 DNA: TGCAGTGCTAGTGACTCTAAGTACCGTTCCTACAATGAGCAGTTCTTC
J gene: TRBJ1-2; D gene: TRBD1; clone size: NA; V gene: TRBV7-2; CDR3 protein: CASSLLRDRVTWGYTF; CDR3 DNA: TGTGCCAGCAGCTTACTGAGGGACAGGGTAACGTGGGGCTACACCTTC
J gene: TRBJ1-1; D gene: NA; clone size: NA; V gene: TRBV25-1; CDR3 protein: CASSQAGYTEAFF; CDR3 DNA: TGTGCCAGCAGTCAAGCAGGGTATACTGAAGCTTTCTTT
J gene: TRBJ1-5; D gene: TRBD1; clone size: NA; V gene: TRBV24-1; CDR3 protein: CATSGRDRGYDQPQHF; CDR3 DNA: TGTGCCACCAGCGGGCGGGACAGGGGTTACGATCAGCCCCAGCATTTT
J gene: TRBJ2-7; D gene: TRBD2; clone size: NA; V gene: TRBV7-2; CDR3 protein: CASSPRASGVPYEQYF; CDR3 DNA: TGTGCCAGCAGCCCAAGGGCTAGCGGGGTCCCCTACGAGCAGTACTTC